The 2 T cell receptor beta chains given below trace back to one sample, sequenced in a study of OX40 agonist ivuxolimab in advanced cancers. The library relied on the immunoSEQ multiplex PCR assay. Here the immuneACCESS table is served through TCRdb, limited to in-frame sequences with V and J called. Missing clones are a known gap in these copies; in checked studies unresolved V genes cover under half, and the rest lacks a known reason. This sample comprises approximately 65,000 clones, 89% of them detected only once. The biggest ten clones account for 0.8% to 1.2% of the sample. Sequencing was performed on CD4+ or CD8+ T cells sorted from blood, taken in a trial of the OX40 agonist ivuxolimab. Source of these receptors: an adult with an advanced solid tumor such as melanoma, head and neck, liver or kidney cancer.

This clone was found once. The chain employs TRBV10-2 and TRBJ2-5; 16 bases are shared with TRBD2. Germline CDR1 is WSHSY and CDR2 is SAAADI. This CDR3 comprises 15 residues. V lost 7 bases and J lost 5; bases outside the gene matches: 4. CDR3 in amino acids: CASKGLAGGFETQYF. DNA of the CDR3: TGCGCCAGCAAGGGACTAGCGGGGGGGTTTGAGACCCAGTACTTC.

This chain links TRBV19 with TRBJ1-1, with a possible D match to TRBD1 (5 bases). Trimming stripped 4 bases from V and 1 base from J, with 7 bases between. The germline CDR1 and CDR2 sequences are LNHDA and SQIVND (reference sequence). The CDR3 extends over 13 amino acids. This CDR3 reads CASSTQGNTEAFF. CDR3 DNA: TGTGCCAGTAGTACTCAGGGGAACACTGAAGCTTTCTTT.